The clone carrying this T cell receptor (beta chain) was found many times. Its antigen is unknown. The data derive from a study of early T cells in non-severe SARS-CoV-2 infection. The wider study: The study sequenced bulk RNA from unsorted whole blood, with chains unpaired. General study results and limits: VDJdb matches were skewed toward anti-spike CD8 T cell responses.

V was clipped by 6 bases and J by 2 bases, with 15 bases between them. The length of the CDR3 is 14 residues. Germline CDR1 is SGHRS and CDR2 is YFSETQ. As part of library construction, unique molecular identifiers were attached to individual cDNA molecules. One entry per CDR3 protein, called by TCRdb with MiXCR from the 5' RACE reads. The data contain about 100,000 distinct CDR3 sequences, roughly 13% of them singletons. The chain links TRBV5-1 to TRBJ2-7; tentatively, D is TRBD2 (6 bases). Input material: whole blood. The TCR was taken from an adult who was a healthcare worker with PCR-confirmed SARS-CoV-2 infection or an uninfected control (not recorded which). The CDR3 DNA reads TGCGCCAGCAACCGGGATAGCGGCCCCTACGAGCAGTACTTC. Its translation is CASNRDSGPYEQYF.